This entry lists 5 T cell receptor beta chains sequenced from one sample in a study of blood T cell repertoires in COVID-19. Some clones are missing from TCRdb's copy, which holds only in-frame ones; the method was immunoSEQ multiplex PCR. This table has about 310,000 clones, around 86% appearing once. The sequencing sample was made of peripheral blood. These receptors originate from a man aged 45 to 65 with active or convalescent COVID-19.

V is TRBV7-2 and J is TRBJ2-2; 7 positions match TRBD2. With V trimmed by 5 bases and J by 1 base, 7 bases remained unmatched. Germline loops: CDR1 SGHTA, CDR2 FQGNSA. CDR3 length: 16 amino acids. The CDR3 loop reads CASSPLGGGNTGELFF. In DNA, the CDR3 is TGTGCCAGCAGCCCCCTTGGCGGGGGGAACACCGGGGAGCTGTTTTTT. The variable domain in full, with the rest retrieved from reference TRBV7-2 and TRBJ2-2, is GAGVSQSPSNKVTEKGKDVELRCDPISGHTALYWYRQSLGQGLEFLIYFQGNSAPDKSGLPSDRFSAERTGGSVSTLTIQRTQQEDSAVYLCASSPLGGGNTGELFFGEGSRLTVL.

V usage is TRBV7-2 and J usage is TRBJ2-5, with 8 bases fitting TRBD1. CDR3 size: 17 residues. Germline V lookup: CDR1 SGHTA, CDR2 FQGNSA. V was clipped by 0 bases and J by 5 bases; unmatched bases: 11. Here the CDR3 reads CASSLARQGPSGETQYF. The CDR3 DNA reads as TGTGCCAGCAGCTTAGCGCGACAGGGGCCCTCCGGGGAGACCCAGTACTTC.

The rearrangement joins TRBV28 to TRBJ1-4, with D possibly matching TRBD1 (6 bases). The CDR3 runs 14 residues. Germline-derived CDR1 and CDR2 are MDHEN and SYDVKM. Between the trimmed V and J ends, which lost 10 bases and 3 bases, there was a span of 15 bases. The CDR3 reads CATSLGTSNEKLFF. The DNA of the CDR3 is TGTGCCACCTCTTTAGGGACATCTAATGAAAAACTGTTTTTT.

The V and J genes are TRBV4-3 and TRBJ2-7, with TRBD1 matching 8 bases. Germline CDR1 reads LGHNA; CDR2 reads YSLEER. This CDR3 comprises 17 residues. V lost 2 bases to trimming and J lost 5 bases; unmatched junction nucleotides: 14. CDR3 sequence: CASSQRPYGQGADEQYF. The CDR3 DNA reads TGCGCCAGCAGCCAAAGACCCTACGGACAGGGCGCCGACGAGCAGTACTTC.

In the case of this clone: Other DNA sequences in this sample translate to the same CDR3. CDR3 residues: CASSLTGYEQYF. CDR3 bases: TGTGCCAGCAGCCTTACCGGGTACGAGCAGTACTTC. The rearrangement links TRBV7-9 to TRBJ2-7; D not certain. The CDR3 sequence is 12 residues long. Germline V gene lookup returns CDR1 SEHNR and CDR2 FQNEAQ (reference sequence). The V and J ends lost 5 bases and 4 bases respectively, with 9 bases between them. Based on the CDR3 plus reference TRBV7-9 and TRBJ2-7, the full variable domain is DTGVSQNPRHKITKRGQNVTFRCDPISEHNRLYWYRQTLGQGPEFLTYFQNEAQLEKSRLLSDRFSAERPKGSFSTLEIQRTEQGDSAMYLCASSLTGYEQYFGPGTRLTVT.